The subject of this entry is one T cell receptor (beta chain). This clone's antigen is unknown. No qualities accompany the bases; no much larger clone lies one base away. This record belongs to a study of T-cell memory formation after mild COVID-19 listed by TCRdb under 2021. Regarding the study in general: TCR sequence clusters from the two donors were largely donor specific. Two young, previously healthy adult volunteers made up the cohort, one male and one female. In a couple of donors, T-cell clones that expanded and contracted after mild COVID-19 were tracked by sequencing TCRalpha and TCRbeta repertoires over time. Overall study outcomes, separate from this receptor: Clones that contracted from day 15 to 85 showed balanced CD4/CD8 phenotypes, whereas a second wave of clones that expanded from day 15 to 37 leaned towards CD4+. Contracting CD4+ clones turned up mainly in the CM and EM memory subsets, whereas EMRA was where CD8+ clones were enriched. The second-wave clones that peaked on day 37 were not confirmed to be SARS-CoV-2 specific. Some responding clones were detected in pre-infection memory, suggesting pre-existing cross-reactive memory T cells joined the SARS-CoV-2 response. Only a couple of mild cases were covered by the study, and larger cohorts that include severe cases with pre-infection samples were considered necessary.

Ficoll-Paque density gradient centrifugation was the method used to isolate PBMCs. The V end gives up 6 bases and the J end 5 bases, leaving 17 bases in the junction not matched to a gene. Reading the germline V gene gives CDR1 SGHDT and CDR2 YYEEEE. Inclusive of the bounding cysteine and phenylalanine, the CDR3 is 17 residues long. Of the read, only the CDR3 DNA is kept; its 51 bases are in frame from base 1. TCRdb records Illumina NovaSeq 6000 as the sequencer. TCRalpha and TCRbeta cDNA libraries were constructed by 5'RACE with constant-segment primers, with sample barcodes and unique molecular identifiers being introduced. RNA was extracted from every sample with Trizol reagent. Amplification of the libraries took two PCR steps, and the second step added a second sample barcode plus Illumina TruSeq adapters. Sequencing of libraries was performed on an Illumina NovaSeq with 2 x 150 bp paired-end reads. In the authors' own workflow: Reads were demultiplexed and collapsed into UMI-guided consensus sequences with migec v1.2.7. Using mixcr v2.1.11, the UMI consensuses were aligned to TRA and TRB V and J templates and assembled into clonotypes. A clonotype was counted as expanded or contracted only when both edgeR and NoisET called the clonotype significant, with the noise models trained on biological replicates. For edgeR calls, the thresholds were a false discovery rate-adjusted p below 0.01 and a log2 fold-change of 1. As an exploratory analysis of dynamics, max-normalized trajectories of the 1000 most abundant clonotypes were examined with PCA combined with hierarchical clustering. Separately sequenced CD4+ and CD8+ repertoires were used to assign the CD4 or CD8 phenotype of responding clones. The public reads were quality trimmed at Q25 with fastp and then assembled into clones with MiXCR by TCRdb, keeping productive beta chains. Rows merge per CDR3 protein into single entries with the most common DNA and genes. TCRdb, not the authors, supplied the V and J calls. The sample table contains 500,000 to 650,000 distinct CDR3 sequences; only one count was recorded for roughly 22% of them. Of the sample, approximately 8% falls within the top ten clones.

The specimen sequenced was PBMCs or a T cell subset sorted from them (not recorded which). The rearrangement joined TRBV5-6 to TRBJ2-3, with 8 junctional bases fitting TRBD1. The sequence came from an adult woman who had mild COVID-19 (a few samples of this study predate the infection). The sample titles of this study are shuffled in the database, so cell type and time point are left out; the donor was told from shared clones. This receptor carries the CDR3 CASTDQGAGGFVDTQYF. The sequenced DNA is TGTGCCAGCACCGACCAGGGAGCAGGGGGCTTTGTAGATACGCAGTATTTT.